This TCR beta chain emerged from a study of cytomegalovirus exposure and HLA in healthy donors. Study details: In an earlier analysis, 95 million to 130 million unique TCR beta sequences were found from about 190 million T cells. Points from the study as a whole: An Asian-associated ancestry cluster reportedly showed fewer N-insertions than the approximately 690-donor mean in a later analysis.

In the PCR, 60 Vbeta and 13 Jbeta primers were used. TCRdb's table, derived via immunoSEQ multiplex PCR, lists solely in-frame clones and lacks some. The table lists about 110,000 clones. The donors were healthy bone marrow donors. The CDR3 length is 11 residues. Germline V gives CDR1 SGHVS, CDR2 FQNEAQ. V lost 4 bases and J lost 5, with 5 bases in between. With regard to this clone: Antigen: not known.

This chain links TRBV7-8 with TRBJ2-5; no firm D call. Sequenced: PBMCs. The TCR comes from a man under 40 in good health and CMV-seronegative. The CDR3 coding sequence is TGTGCCAGCAGCTCTTCGGAGACCCAGTACTTC. Its protein is CASSSSETQYF.